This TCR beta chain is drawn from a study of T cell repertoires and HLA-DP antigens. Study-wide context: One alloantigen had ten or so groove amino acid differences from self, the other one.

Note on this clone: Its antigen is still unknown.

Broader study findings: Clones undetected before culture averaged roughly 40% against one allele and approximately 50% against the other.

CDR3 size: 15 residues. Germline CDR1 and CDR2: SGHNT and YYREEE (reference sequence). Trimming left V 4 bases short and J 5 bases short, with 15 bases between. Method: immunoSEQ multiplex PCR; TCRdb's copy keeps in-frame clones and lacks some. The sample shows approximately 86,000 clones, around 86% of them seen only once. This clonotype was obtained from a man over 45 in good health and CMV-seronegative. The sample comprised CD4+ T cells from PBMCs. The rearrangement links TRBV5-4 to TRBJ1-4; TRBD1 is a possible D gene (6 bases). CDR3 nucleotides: TGTGCCAGCAGCCGAGGGGGGGGATTAAATGAAAAACTGTTTTTT. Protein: CASSRGGGLNEKLFF.